The TCR beta chain described here comes from a study of CXCR3-negative and CXCR3-positive naive CD8 T cells. The CDR3 is 13 amino acids. UMI-labeled 5' RACE yielded the TRB cDNA libraries. TCRdb derives one entry per CDR3 protein from the 5' RACE reads, leaving out DNA. The data include several thousand distinct CDR3 sequences; the top ten clones carry around 0.99%. The sequence was collected from a human donor in good health. Some clones in this sample may be carry-over from other donors' samples. The V gene is TRBV12-3 or TRBV12-4, the J gene TRBJ2-7. Sample: naive CXCR3- CD8+ T cells from blood. As to subset: CD45RO-CCR7+CD27+CD95- naive CD8+ T cells lacking CXCR3 (TNR3-). The chain's CDR3 is CASSSDTSYEQYF.